This T cell receptor beta chain was recorded in a study of glioma-infiltrating T cells after dendritic cell vaccination. TCRdb's copy holds only in-frame clones and misses some; the assay was immunoSEQ multiplex PCR. The sample has 90,000 to 100,000 clones, over 60% seen once; the top ten hold under 7%. This clone has a handful of counts. Material: blood, obtained before dendritic cell vaccination. This clonotype was sampled from a human donor with glioblastoma.

Written as DNA, the CDR3 is TGCGCCAGCAGCGTAACCGGGACAGGAGATTCACCCCTCCACTTT. As protein: CASSVTGTGDSPLHF. The chain links TRBV5-1 to TRBJ1-6, with 8 bases fitting TRBD1. J was trimmed by 8 bases and V by 4 bases; bases with no gene match: 8. Germline V gene data show CDR1 as SGHRS and CDR2 as YFSETQ. The CDR3 totals 15 residues. Full variable domain (remainder filled in from reference TRBV5-1 and TRBJ1-6): KAGVTQTPRYLIKTRGQQVTLSCSPISGHRSVSWYQQTPGQGLQFLFEYFSETQRNKGNFPGRFSGRQFSNSRSEMNVSTLELGDSALYLCASSVTGTGDSPLHFGNGTRLTVT.